This entry lists 4 T cell receptor beta chains sequenced from one sample in a study of T cells in Graves' hyperthyroidism and ophthalmopathy. TCR beta CDR3 regions were amplified from RNA. The HTBI primer set drove a first-round RT-PCR of the TCR CDR3. MiXCR was run by TCRdb on the multiplex PCR reads, yielding one entry per CDR3 protein. The sample lists 480,000 or so distinct CDR3 sequences, 46% occurring once. The specimen sequenced was peripheral blood or thyroid tissue (not recorded which). All receptors derive from an adult woman with Graves' disease, either hyperthyroidism or ophthalmopathy (not recorded which).

This clonotype turned up a few times. CDR3 DNA sequence: TGCAGTGCTAGAAATCGTTTGTGGCCCCTCCACTTT. It translates to CSARNRLWPLHF. The rearrangement joins TRBV20-1 to TRBJ1-6; D is unresolved. Trimming pared 2 bases from V and 13 bases from J, leaving 12 bases between. The CDR3 is 12 amino acids. The germline V gene has CDR1 DFQATT and CDR2 SNEGSKA (reference sequence).

J is TRBJ1-2 and V is TRBV29-1, with 7 positions matching TRBD1. The length of the CDR3 is 12 residues. The germline V gene has CDR1 SQVTM and CDR2 ANQGSEA. With 0 bases clipped from V and 11 bases from J, the junction kept 6 bases outside the gene matches. CDR3 DNA: TGCAGCGTTGAAGATCGAGGGACAGCGTACACCTTC. Its protein is CSVEDRGTAYTF.

The gene calls are TRBV29-1 and TRBJ1-1, with 7 bases identical to TRBD1. Germline V gene lookup returns CDR1 SQVTM and CDR2 ANQGSEA. This CDR3 spans 14 amino acids. J lost 0 bases, V lost 7 bases, and 8 bases had no gene match. The CDR3: CSGGRGQVNTEAFF. The CDR3 DNA reads TGCAGCGGCGGCCGCGGACAGGTGAACACTGAAGCTTTCTTT.

V usage is TRBV5-6 and J usage is TRBJ2-7; D gene uncertain. The CDR3 runs 14 residues. Germline V gives CDR1 SGHDT, CDR2 YYEEEE. Trimming removed 0 bases from V and 5 bases from J, with 12 bases in between. CDR3 sequence (DNA): TGTGCCAGCAGCTTGGGAAATCTGGGGAACGAGCAGTACTTC. Amino acid sequence: CASSLGNLGNEQYF.